The 8 T cell receptor beta chains below all came from one sample that was sequenced in a study of blood T cell repertoires in COVID-19. Sequencing was performed with immunoSEQ multiplex PCR; in TCRdb, only in-frame clones are kept and a portion is missing. Of around 180,000 clones in the sample, roughly 85% were seen once. Sequenced input: peripheral blood. Every receptor here comes from a man between 60 and 75 years old with acute or convalescent COVID-19.

About this clone: One end of the junction varies from germline; a read error may be responsible. The chain employs TRBV4-2 and TRBJ2-3; perhaps TRBD2 as D (6 bases). The germline gives CDR1 LGHNA, CDR2 YNFKEQ. The CDR3 is 14 residues long. CDR3 sequence reads: CASSPQVLSGAQYF. In DNA form, the CDR3 reads TGTGCCAGCAGCCCCCAGGTCCTTAGCGGAGCGCAATATTTT.

The chain has TRBV18 and TRBJ2-1; unclear D gene. Per the germline V gene, CDR1 is KGHSH and CDR2 is LQKENI. The CDR3 has 14 amino acids. V lost 2 bases, J lost 1 base, and 6 bases lay in between. The CDR3 DNA follows: TGTGCCAGCTCACCAAGCAGGTCCTACAATGAGCAGTTCTTC. This gives the protein CASSPSRSYNEQFF.

This chain joins TRBV7-2 and TRBJ2-4; TRBD1 agrees at 7 bases. CDR1 and CDR2 from the germline V gene are SGHTA and FQGNSA. With 4 bases clipped from V and 9 bases from J, the junction kept 12 bases outside the gene matches. There are 15 residues in the CDR3. The CDR3 here is CASSSSSGTVVIQYF. For the CDR3, the DNA is TGTGCCAGCAGCTCGAGCTCCGGGACAGTTGTCATTCAGTACTTC.

The chain links TRBV19 to TRBJ1-5; TRBD1 matches at 8 bases. The V gene's germline CDR1 is LNHDA and CDR2 SQIVND (reference sequence). The trim removed 4 bases at V and 2 bases at J, leaving 4 bases unmatched. The CDR3 is 15 residues long. The CDR3 loop is CASSTLGQGNQPQHF. The CDR3 DNA reads TGTGCCAGTAGTACCTTGGGACAGGGCAATCAGCCCCAGCATTTT.

The count of this clone is one. CDR3 bases: TGTGCCAGCAGTGGAAGTCGGTTCGAGTCTGGAAACACCATATATTTT. Translation: CASSGSRFESGNTIYF. V and J are TRBV6-1 and TRBJ1-3; no definite D call. Trimming took 4 bases from V and 1 from J, leaving 14 bases between them. CDR1 is MNHNS and CDR2 is SASEGT in the germline V gene. This CDR3 contains 16 residues.

For this clone: An end of the junction does not agree with germline; a read error may underlie this. The chain couples TRBV28 to TRBJ1-3; D possibly corresponds to TRBD1 (5 bases). The CDR3 spans 13 residues. Germline V CDR1 and CDR2: MDHEN, SYDVKM. This CDR3 is CASSFPGLHVPAF. CDR3 DNA sequence: TGTGCCAGCAGTTTCCCGGGACTCCATGTCCCCGCCTTT.

In this sample, this clone turned up once. V gene TRBV6-5 combines with J gene TRBJ2-5; weak D call: TRBD1 (7 bases). The CDR3 extends over 14 amino acids. The V gene lost 6 bases and the J gene lost 4 bases, with 15 bases spanning the gap. Per the germline V gene, CDR1 is MNHEY and CDR2 is SVGAGI. The chain's CDR3 is CASRGGQTRETQYF. In DNA, the CDR3 is TGTGCCAGCAGGGGGGGACAGACTCGAGAGACCCAGTACTTC.

This chain links TRBV28 with TRBJ1-5; perhaps TRBD1 as D (5 bases). The V end lost 6 bases, the J end lost 2 bases, and 8 bases lay between the germline ends. Germline CDR1 MDHEN, CDR2 SYDVKM. The CDR3 loop spans 13 amino acids. The CDR3 DNA reads TGTGCCAGCAGGGGGCCCGGCAATCAGCCCCAGCATTTT. It codes for CASRGPGNQPQHF.